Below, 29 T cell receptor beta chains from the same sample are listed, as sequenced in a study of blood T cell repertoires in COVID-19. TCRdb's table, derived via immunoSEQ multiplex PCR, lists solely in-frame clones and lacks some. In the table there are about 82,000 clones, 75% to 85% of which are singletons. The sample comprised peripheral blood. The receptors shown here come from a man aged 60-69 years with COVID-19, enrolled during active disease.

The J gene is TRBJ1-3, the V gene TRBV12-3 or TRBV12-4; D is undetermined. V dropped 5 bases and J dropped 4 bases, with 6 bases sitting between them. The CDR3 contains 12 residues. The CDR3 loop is CASSARGNTIYF. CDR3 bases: TGTGCCAGCAGTGCTCGGGGAAACACCATATATTTT.

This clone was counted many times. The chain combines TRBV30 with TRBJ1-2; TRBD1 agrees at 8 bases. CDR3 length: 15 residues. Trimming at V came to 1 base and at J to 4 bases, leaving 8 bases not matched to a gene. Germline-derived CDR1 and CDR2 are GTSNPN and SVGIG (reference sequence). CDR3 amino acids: CAWSAGTGSTYGYTF. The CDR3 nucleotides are TGTGCCTGGAGTGCCGGGACAGGTAGCACCTATGGCTACACCTTC.

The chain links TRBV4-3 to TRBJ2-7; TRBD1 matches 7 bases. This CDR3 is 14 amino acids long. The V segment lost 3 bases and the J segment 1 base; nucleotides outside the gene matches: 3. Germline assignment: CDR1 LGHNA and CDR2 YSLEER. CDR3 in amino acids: CASSQRQGSYEQYF. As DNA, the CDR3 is TGCGCCAGCAGCCAGCGACAGGGATCCTACGAGCAGTACTTC.

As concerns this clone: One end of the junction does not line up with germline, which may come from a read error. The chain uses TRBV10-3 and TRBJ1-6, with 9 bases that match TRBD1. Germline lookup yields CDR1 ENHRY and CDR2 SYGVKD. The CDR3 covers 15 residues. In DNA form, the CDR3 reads TGTGCCATCAGCGAGTCAGGACAGGGGAATTCACCCCTCCACTTT. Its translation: CAISESGQGNSPLHF.

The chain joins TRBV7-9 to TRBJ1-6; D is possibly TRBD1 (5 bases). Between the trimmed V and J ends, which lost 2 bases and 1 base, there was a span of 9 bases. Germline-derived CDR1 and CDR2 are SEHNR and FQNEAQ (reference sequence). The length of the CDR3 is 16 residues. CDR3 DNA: TGTGCCAGCAGCTTACTAACAGGTTCCTATAATTCACCCCTCCACTTT. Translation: CASSLLTGSYNSPLHF.

The CDR3 DNA reads as TGCAGCGGGTATTGGGGCGCCGAGACCCAGTACTTC. It translates to CSGYWGAETQYF. The J gene is TRBJ2-5, the V gene TRBV29-1, with a tentative D call TRBD1 (5 bases). CDR1 is SQVTM, CDR2 ANQGSEA, per germline. V was clipped by 7 bases and J by 5 bases, with 14 bases between them. CDR3 length: 12 residues.

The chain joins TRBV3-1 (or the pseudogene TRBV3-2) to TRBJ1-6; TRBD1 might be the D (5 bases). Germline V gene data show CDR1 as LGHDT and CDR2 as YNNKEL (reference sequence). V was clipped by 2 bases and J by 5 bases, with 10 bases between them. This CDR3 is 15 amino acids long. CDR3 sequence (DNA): TGTGCCAGCAGCCAAATCGACAGCAATAATTCACCCCTCCACTTT. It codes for CASSQIDSNNSPLHF.

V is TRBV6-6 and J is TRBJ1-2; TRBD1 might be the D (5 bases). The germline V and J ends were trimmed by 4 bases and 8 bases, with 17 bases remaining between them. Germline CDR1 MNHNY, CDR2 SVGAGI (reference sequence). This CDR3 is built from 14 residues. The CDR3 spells CASSSQDTQQGYTF. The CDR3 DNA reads TGTGCCAGCAGTTCGCAGGACACTCAACAAGGCTACACCTTC.

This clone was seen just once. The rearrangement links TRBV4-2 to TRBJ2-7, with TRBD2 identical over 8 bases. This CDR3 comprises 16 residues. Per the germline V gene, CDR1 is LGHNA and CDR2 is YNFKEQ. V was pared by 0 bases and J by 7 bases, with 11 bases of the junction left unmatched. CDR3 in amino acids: CASSQDLGTSYREQYF. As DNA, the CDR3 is TGTGCCAGCAGCCAAGACCTGGGGACTAGTTATCGTGAGCAGTACTTC.

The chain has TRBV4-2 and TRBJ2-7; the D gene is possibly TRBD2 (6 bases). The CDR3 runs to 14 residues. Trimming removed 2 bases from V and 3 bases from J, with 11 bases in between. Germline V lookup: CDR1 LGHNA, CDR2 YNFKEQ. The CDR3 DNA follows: TGTGCCAGCAGCCAAAGGGACTGGAGCTACGAGCAGTACTTC. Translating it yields CASSQRDWSYEQYF.

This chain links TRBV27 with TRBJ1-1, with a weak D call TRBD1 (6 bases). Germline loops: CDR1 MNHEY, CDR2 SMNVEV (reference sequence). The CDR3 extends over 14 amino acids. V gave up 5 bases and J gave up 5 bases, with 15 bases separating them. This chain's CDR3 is CASSPSRGRTEAFF. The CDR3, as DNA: TGTGCCAGCAGTCCAAGCAGGGGTAGAACTGAAGCTTTCTTT.

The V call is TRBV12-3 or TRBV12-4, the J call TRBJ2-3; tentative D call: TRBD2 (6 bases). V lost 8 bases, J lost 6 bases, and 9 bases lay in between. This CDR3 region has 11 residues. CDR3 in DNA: TGTGCCAGCGGGGAGGAGGATACGCAGTATTTT. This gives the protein CASGEEDTQYF.

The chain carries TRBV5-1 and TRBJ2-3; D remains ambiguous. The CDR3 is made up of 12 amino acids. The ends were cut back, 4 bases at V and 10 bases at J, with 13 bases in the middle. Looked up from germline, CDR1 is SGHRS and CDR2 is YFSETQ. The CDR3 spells CASSITNEAQYF. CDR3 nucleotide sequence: TGCGCCAGCAGCATAACCAACGAGGCGCAGTATTTT.

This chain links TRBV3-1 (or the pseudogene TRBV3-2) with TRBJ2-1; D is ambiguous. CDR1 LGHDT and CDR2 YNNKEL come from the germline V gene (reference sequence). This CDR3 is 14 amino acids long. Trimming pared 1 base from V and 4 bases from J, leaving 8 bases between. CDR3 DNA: TGTGCCAGCAGCCAAGTTATAGCTTACAATGAGCAGTTCTTC. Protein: CASSQVIAYNEQFF.

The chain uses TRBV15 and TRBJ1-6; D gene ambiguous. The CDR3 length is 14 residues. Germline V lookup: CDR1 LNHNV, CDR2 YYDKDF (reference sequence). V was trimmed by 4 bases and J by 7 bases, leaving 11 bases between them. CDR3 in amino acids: CATSTRTGNSPLHF. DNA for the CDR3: TGTGCCACCAGCACGAGGACGGGAAATTCACCCCTCCACTTT.

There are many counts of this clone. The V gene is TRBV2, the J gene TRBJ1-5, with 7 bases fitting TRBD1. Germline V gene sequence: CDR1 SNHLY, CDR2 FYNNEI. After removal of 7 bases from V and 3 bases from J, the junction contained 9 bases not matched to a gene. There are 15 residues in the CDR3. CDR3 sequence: CASNPGTAFNQPQHF. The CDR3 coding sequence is TGTGCCAGCAACCCCGGGACAGCCTTCAATCAGCCCCAGCATTTT.

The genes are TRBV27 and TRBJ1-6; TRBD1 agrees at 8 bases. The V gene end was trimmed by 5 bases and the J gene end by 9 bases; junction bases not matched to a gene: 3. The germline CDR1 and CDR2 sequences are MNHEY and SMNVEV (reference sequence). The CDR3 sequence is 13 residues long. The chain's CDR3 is CASSPGGGSPLHF. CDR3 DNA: TGTGCCAGCAGTCCAGGGGGCGGTTCACCCCTCCACTTT.

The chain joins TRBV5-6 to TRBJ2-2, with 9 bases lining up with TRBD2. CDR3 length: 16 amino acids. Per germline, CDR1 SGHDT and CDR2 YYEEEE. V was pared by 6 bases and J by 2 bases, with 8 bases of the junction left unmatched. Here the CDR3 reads CASTSRRGGNTGELFF. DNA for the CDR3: TGTGCCAGCACCAGTAGGCGGGGGGGCAACACCGGGGAGCTGTTTTTT.

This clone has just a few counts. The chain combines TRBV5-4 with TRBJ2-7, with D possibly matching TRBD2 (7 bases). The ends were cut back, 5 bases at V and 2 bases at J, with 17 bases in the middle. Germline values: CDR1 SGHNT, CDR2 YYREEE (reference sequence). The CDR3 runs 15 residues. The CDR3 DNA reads TGTGCCAGCAGGTCTGGGAGGGGGTCGGCCTACGAGCAGTACTTC. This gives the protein CASRSGRGSAYEQYF.

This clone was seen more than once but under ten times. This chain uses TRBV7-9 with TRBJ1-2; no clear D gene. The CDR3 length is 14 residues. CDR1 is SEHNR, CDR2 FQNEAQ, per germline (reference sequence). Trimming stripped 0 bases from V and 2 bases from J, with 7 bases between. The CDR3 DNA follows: TGTGCCAGCAGCTTAGCGTCAGCGAACTATGGCTACACCTTC. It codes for CASSLASANYGYTF.

CDR3 DNA sequence: TGTGCCAGCAGTGGATACGGGGGTGGCTACACCTTC. Its translation: CASSGYGGGYTF. The rearrangement joins TRBV2 to TRBJ1-2; TRBD1 is a possible D gene (5 bases). The CDR3 is 12 amino acids. The germline V and J ends were trimmed by 4 bases and 7 bases, with 10 bases remaining between them. CDR1 SNHLY and CDR2 FYNNEI come from the germline V gene. Together with reference TRBV2 and TRBJ1-2, the CDR3 gives the full variable domain: EPEVTQTPSHQVTQMGQEVILRCVPISNHLYFYWYRQILGQKVEFLVSFYNNEISEKSEIFDDQFSVERPDGSNFTLKIRSTKLEDSAMYFCASSGYGGGYTFGSGTRLTVV.

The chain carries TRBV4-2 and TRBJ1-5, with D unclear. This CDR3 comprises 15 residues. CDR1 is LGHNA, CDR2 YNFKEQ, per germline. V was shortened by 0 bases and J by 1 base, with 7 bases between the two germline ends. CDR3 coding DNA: TGTGCCAGCAGCCAAGAGGTCGGGAGCAATCAGCCCCAGCATTTT. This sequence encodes CASSQEVGSNQPQHF.

CDR3 coding DNA: TGTGCCAGCGGGGTTGGGAGATATCAGCCCCAGCATTTT. Its translation: CASGVGRYQPQHF. The chain recombines TRBV7-2 with TRBJ1-5; no clear D. Germline-derived CDR1 and CDR2 are SGHTA and FQGNSA. The CDR3 length is 13 residues. Trimming took off 8 bases at V and 5 bases at J, with 13 bases between the two ends.

DNA for the CDR3: TGTGCCAGCAGCTACCGACAGGGGGCGGGTCAGCCCCAGCATTTT. As protein: CASSYRQGAGQPQHF. This chain links TRBV7-8 with TRBJ1-5, with 10 bases lining up with TRBD1. The ends lost 4 bases at V and 6 bases at J; junction bases unmatched: 6. Per the germline V gene, CDR1 is SGHVS and CDR2 is FQNEAQ. The CDR3 has 15 amino acids.

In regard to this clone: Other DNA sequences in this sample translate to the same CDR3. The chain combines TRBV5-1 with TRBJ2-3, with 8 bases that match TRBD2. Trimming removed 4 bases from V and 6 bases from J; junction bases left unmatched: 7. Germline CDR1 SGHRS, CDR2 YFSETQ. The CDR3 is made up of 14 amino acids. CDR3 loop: CASSPGGGPDTQYF. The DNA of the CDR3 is TGCGCCAGCAGCCCCGGGGGGGGGCCGGATACGCAGTATTTT.

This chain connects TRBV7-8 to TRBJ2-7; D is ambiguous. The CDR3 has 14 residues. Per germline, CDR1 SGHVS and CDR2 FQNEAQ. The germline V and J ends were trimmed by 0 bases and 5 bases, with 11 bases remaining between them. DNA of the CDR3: TGTGCCAGCAGCTTAGCCGGTTACTCGGACGAGCAGTACTTC. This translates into CASSLAGYSDEQYF.

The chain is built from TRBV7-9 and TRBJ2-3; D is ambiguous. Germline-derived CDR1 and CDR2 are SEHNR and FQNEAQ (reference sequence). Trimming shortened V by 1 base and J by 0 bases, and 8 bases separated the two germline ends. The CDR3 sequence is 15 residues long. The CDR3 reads CASSLDRSSTDTQYF. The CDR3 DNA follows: TGTGCCAGCAGCTTAGATCGGTCTAGCACAGATACGCAGTATTTT.

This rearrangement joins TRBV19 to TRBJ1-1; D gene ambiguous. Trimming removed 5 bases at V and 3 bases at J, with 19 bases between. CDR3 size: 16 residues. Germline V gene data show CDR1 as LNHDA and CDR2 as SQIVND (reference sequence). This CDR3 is CASSGGPGSGYTEAFF. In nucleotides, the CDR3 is TGTGCCAGTAGTGGTGGGCCGGGGAGCGGCTACACTGAAGCTTTCTTT.

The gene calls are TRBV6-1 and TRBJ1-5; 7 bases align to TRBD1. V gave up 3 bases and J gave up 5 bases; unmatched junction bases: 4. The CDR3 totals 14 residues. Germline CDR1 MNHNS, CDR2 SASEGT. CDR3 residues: CASSETGTDQPQHF. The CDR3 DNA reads TGTGCCAGCAGTGAGACAGGGACCGATCAGCCCCAGCATTTT.